The clone carrying this T cell receptor (beta chain) was seen repeatedly, ten times or more. Its specificity is not known. These data come from a study of T-cell reconstitution after alpha-beta-depleted transplantation in children. Overall study findings and caveats: Counts and diversity of T cells one year after transplant came mostly from newly produced T cells. Where some patients showed high TCRbeta diversity at day 60, it came from recipient T cells and thymic progenitors that had survived. Alpha-beta T cells present about two months after transplant were reported to originate from several hundred expanded graft clones.

TCRbeta library construction was performed incorporating unique molecular identifiers. TCRdb used MiXCR to reprocess the PCR reads, holding one entry per CDR3 protein. The table lists around 300,000 distinct CDR3 sequences, 10% of them singletons, with less than 9% in the top ten. Looked up from germline, CDR1 is LGHDT and CDR2 is YNNKEL (reference sequence). This CDR3 has 16 residues. The V and J ends lost 2 bases and 9 bases respectively, with 20 bases between them. The clonotype comes from a boy under three years old with acute myeloid leukemia, due to receive a stem cell transplant. The chain recombines TRBV3-1 with TRBJ2-1, with a tentative D call TRBD2 (5 bases). The starting material was PBMCs, obtained before TCRalphabeta/CD19-depleted stem cell transplant. The CDR3 loop is CASSQSRTLSLIEQFF. CDR3 bases: TGTGCCAGCAGCCAAAGCCGGACTCTCTCCCTGATTGAGCAGTTCTTC.